Below, one TCR beta chain is given with its context. Its matching antigen is unknown. The data were obtained in a study of CD8 T cells in Susac syndrome. Whole-study results and caveats: As the study acknowledged, the number of individuals who were part of its TCR sequencing and HLA analysis was relatively small.

The RNA, about 0.45 to 1 ug, was put through reverse transcription using random hexamers. Amplification of TCR beta CDR3 by immunoSEQ multiplex PCR spanned 54 Vbeta and 13 Jbeta. TCRdb itself ran the immunoSEQ multiplex PCR reads through MiXCR, one entry per CDR3 protein. The repertoire has roughly 110,000 distinct CDR3 sequences, around 93% of them found once; the top ten carry about 0.12%. CD8+ and CD4+ blood T cells underwent TCR beta sequencing. TEMRA cells were FACS-enriched and CD8+ and CD4+ T cells negatively isolated. The sample consisted of CD8+ T cells from PBMCs. This clonotype originated in a human donor in good health.

In DNA form, the CDR3 reads TGTGCCAGCAGCCCTAAATCAGGGGAGTTGGGGTATTTT. Its protein product is CASSPKSGELGYF. The chain recombines TRBV5-4 with TRBJ2-3; the D gene is possibly TRBD1 (6 bases). Trimming shortened V by 4 bases and J by 14 bases, and 20 bases separated the two germline ends. CDR3 length: 13 residues. Germline V lookup: CDR1 SGHNT, CDR2 YYREEE (reference sequence).